A selection of T cell receptor beta chains follows, all from one sample in a study of T cell responses to AZD1222 COVID-19 vaccine. Only in-frame clones appear in the TCRdb table, and some are missing; sequencing was by immunoSEQ multiplex PCR. The sample consists of nearly 110,000 clones, 85% to 90% of them appearing once. The starting material was peripheral blood, obtained on day 0 of AZD1222 vaccination. The receptors were sampled from an adult in good health. Each CDR3 is given with its conserved first and last residue. A D gene is named only where the DNA matches it firmly. The size field is filled for only some rows; it gives once, few, many or a size class.

len: 13; v_gene: TRBV5-4; abundance: .; j_gene: TRBJ2-5; d_gene: TRBD1; CDR3nt: TGTGCCAGCAGCCGGGACAGTGAAGAGACCCAGTACTTC; CDR3aa: CASSRDSEETQYF
len: 14; v_gene: TRBV19; abundance: .; j_gene: TRBJ2-7; d_gene: TRBD2; CDR3nt: TGTGCCAGTACCCCACGGGGACTAGCCCACGAGCAGTACTTC; CDR3aa: CASTPRGLAHEQYF
len: 16; v_gene: TRBV19; abundance: .; j_gene: TRBJ1-5; d_gene: TRBD1; CDR3nt: TGTGCCAGTAGTATGGGACAGGGGGCAATATTTCAGCCCCAGCATTTT; CDR3aa: CASSMGQGAIFQPQHF
len: 19; v_gene: TRBV4-1; abundance: .; j_gene: TRBJ2-1; d_gene: TRBD2; CDR3nt: TGCGCCAGCAGCCAATCGGCTTTCGGGAGCAGCGGGAGAACCCATGAGCAGTTCTTC; CDR3aa: CASSQSAFGSSGRTHEQFF
len: 15; v_gene: TRBV6-5; abundance: .; j_gene: TRBJ1-3; d_gene: .; CDR3nt: TGTGCCAGCGGCGGGGGAGCGAGCTCTGGAAACACCATATATTTT; CDR3aa: CASGGGASSGNTIYF
len: 16; v_gene: TRBV27; abundance: .; j_gene: TRBJ2-1; d_gene: .; CDR3nt: TGTGCCAGCAGTTTTCACCAGGGCATTAGATTCAATGAGCAGTTCTTC; CDR3aa: CASSFHQGIRFNEQFF
len: 14; v_gene: TRBV10-2; abundance: .; j_gene: TRBJ1-2; d_gene: .; CDR3nt: TGCGCCAGCAGGGACCAGGGACGGTTCTATGGCTACACCTTC; CDR3aa: CASRDQGRFYGYTF
len: 12; v_gene: TRBV10-1; abundance: .; j_gene: TRBJ2-1; d_gene: .; CDR3nt: TGCGCCAGCAGCAGGGATCTCAATGAGCAGTTCTTC; CDR3aa: CASSRDLNEQFF
len: 13; v_gene: TRBV28; abundance: .; j_gene: TRBJ2-5; d_gene: TRBD1; CDR3nt: TGTGCCAGCAGAACAGGGGCTGGGGAGACCCAGTACTTC; CDR3aa: CASRTGAGETQYF
len: 14; v_gene: TRBV19; abundance: .; j_gene: TRBJ1-3; d_gene: .; CDR3nt: TGTGCCAGTAGTCTCCGGGACGGCCGAAACACCATATATTTT; CDR3aa: CASSLRDGRNTIYF
len: 13; v_gene: TRBV18; abundance: .; j_gene: TRBJ1-4; d_gene: .; CDR3nt: TGTGCCAGCTCACCAGGGGGCAATGAAAAACTGTTTTTT; CDR3aa: CASSPGGNEKLFF
len: 13; v_gene: TRBV7-7; abundance: once; j_gene: TRBJ2-3; d_gene: .; CDR3nt: TGTGCTAGCAGTAAAGGGTGGGCAGATACGCAGTATTTT; CDR3aa: CASSKGWADTQYF
len: 14; v_gene: TRBV7-2; abundance: .; j_gene: TRBJ1-2; d_gene: .; CDR3nt: TGTGCCAGCACTTCCAGGCCAGGGGACTATGGCTACACCTTC; CDR3aa: CASTSRPGDYGYTF
len: 14; v_gene: TRBV3-1/TRBV3-2; abundance: .; j_gene: TRBJ2-7; d_gene: TRBD1; CDR3nt: TGTGCCAGCAGAAGACAGGGTGGTCGGTACGAGCAGTACTTC; CDR3aa: CASRRQGGRYEQYF
len: 16; v_gene: TRBV7-9; abundance: .; j_gene: TRBJ2-1; d_gene: .; CDR3nt: TGTGCCAGCAGCTTACCAGGGTCAATGATAACAAATGAGCAGTTCTTC; CDR3aa: CASSLPGSMITNEQFF
len: 15; v_gene: TRBV19; abundance: .; j_gene: TRBJ1-2; d_gene: TRBD1; CDR3nt: TGTGCCAGTACCTTCGACCGGGACAGGCACTATGGCTACACCTTC; CDR3aa: CASTFDRDRHYGYTF
len: 13; v_gene: TRBV7-3; abundance: .; j_gene: TRBJ1-5; d_gene: .; CDR3nt: TGTGCCAGCAGCTTGGAGCAGGGTCAGCCCCAGCATTTT; CDR3aa: CASSLEQGQPQHF
len: 14; v_gene: TRBV11-2; abundance: .; j_gene: TRBJ1-5; d_gene: .; CDR3nt: TGTGCCAGCAGCTTGTCCGGGACCGGTCAGCCCCAGCATTTT; CDR3aa: CASSLSGTGQPQHF
len: 13; v_gene: TRBV12-3/TRBV12-4; abundance: .; j_gene: TRBJ2-5; d_gene: .; CDR3nt: TGTGCCAGCAGTTTAATGGGTCGGGAGACCCAGTACTTC; CDR3aa: CASSLMGRETQYF
len: 13; v_gene: TRBV6-4; abundance: .; j_gene: TRBJ1-1; d_gene: .; CDR3nt: TGTGCCAGCAAAGCAGGGATGAACACTGAAGCTTTCTTT; CDR3aa: CASKAGMNTEAFF
len: 11; v_gene: TRBV20-1; abundance: .; j_gene: TRBJ2-5; d_gene: .; CDR3nt: TGCAGTGCCGCGGCGGTGGAGACCCAGTACTTC; CDR3aa: CSAAAVETQYF
len: 14; v_gene: TRBV20-1; abundance: .; j_gene: TRBJ1-2; d_gene: .; CDR3nt: TGCAGTGCTAGTACCGGGGGCGCCGAGGGCGGCTACACCTTC; CDR3aa: CSASTGGAEGGYTF
len: 16; v_gene: TRBV4-1; abundance: .; j_gene: TRBJ1-1; d_gene: TRBD1; CDR3nt: TGCGCCAGCAGCAAAGCTGACAGGGGGAAGGGCACTGAAGCTTTCTTT; CDR3aa: CASSKADRGKGTEAFF
len: 15; v_gene: TRBV19; abundance: .; j_gene: TRBJ1-5; d_gene: TRBD1; CDR3nt: TGTGCCAGTAGCGGGACAGGGGGTAGCAATCAGCCCCAGCATTTT; CDR3aa: CASSGTGGSNQPQHF
len: 15; v_gene: TRBV7-3; abundance: .; j_gene: TRBJ1-2; d_gene: .; CDR3nt: TGTGCCAGCAGCTCACAACCTTCCACCGGGACTGGCTACACCTTC; CDR3aa: CASSSQPSTGTGYTF
len: 15; v_gene: TRBV5-1; abundance: .; j_gene: TRBJ2-5; d_gene: TRBD2; CDR3nt: TGCGCCAGCAGCTTGTCGGGGGGTGGTTATTGGACCCAGTACTTC; CDR3aa: CASSLSGGGYWTQYF
len: 14; v_gene: TRBV11-2; abundance: .; j_gene: TRBJ2-7; d_gene: TRBD1; CDR3nt: TGTGCCAGCAGCTTAGCCGGACAGGGCTACGAGCAGTACTTC; CDR3aa: CASSLAGQGYEQYF
len: 14; v_gene: TRBV27; abundance: .; j_gene: TRBJ1-2; d_gene: TRBD1; CDR3nt: TGTGCCAGCAGGAGGGACAGCGCTAACTATGGCTACACCTTC; CDR3aa: CASRRDSANYGYTF
len: 15; v_gene: TRBV7-2; abundance: .; j_gene: TRBJ2-1; d_gene: .; CDR3nt: TGTGCCAGCAGCCGGGGGCGGGAGCCCTACAATGAGCAGTTCTTC; CDR3aa: CASSRGREPYNEQFF
len: 14; v_gene: TRBV4-1; abundance: .; j_gene: TRBJ2-3; d_gene: .; CDR3nt: TGCGCCAGCAGTACGGAGGCAGTGGGGGATACGCAGTATTTT; CDR3aa: CASSTEAVGDTQYF
len: 15; v_gene: TRBV7-9; abundance: .; j_gene: TRBJ2-2; d_gene: .; CDR3nt: TGTGCCAGCAGCCTCCGGCGGTTGAACACCGGGGAGCTGTTTTTT; CDR3aa: CASSLRRLNTGELFF
len: 11; v_gene: TRBV30; abundance: .; j_gene: TRBJ2-7; d_gene: .; CDR3nt: TGTGCCTGGAGTTTATCTTACGAGCAGTACTTC; CDR3aa: CAWSLSYEQYF
len: 15; v_gene: TRBV6-2/TRBV6-3; abundance: .; j_gene: TRBJ2-5; d_gene: TRBD1; CDR3nt: TGTGCCAGCAGTTATTCAGGGACAGATCAAGAGACCCAGTACTTC; CDR3aa: CASSYSGTDQETQYF
len: 11; v_gene: TRBV25-1; abundance: .; j_gene: TRBJ2-7; d_gene: .; CDR3nt: TGTGCCAGCAGCAACTCCTACGAGCAGTACTTC; CDR3aa: CASSNSYEQYF
len: 16; v_gene: TRBV6-2/TRBV6-3; abundance: .; j_gene: TRBJ2-1; d_gene: .; CDR3nt: TGTGCCAGCAGCGCCACTCAGGCAAACCTTTACAATGAGCAGTTCTTC; CDR3aa: CASSATQANLYNEQFF
len: 15; v_gene: TRBV5-6; abundance: .; j_gene: TRBJ2-7; d_gene: TRBD1; CDR3nt: TGTGCCAGCAGTCAGGGACAGACTGCGTTCTACGAGCAGTACTTC; CDR3aa: CASSQGQTAFYEQYF
len: 19; v_gene: TRBV6-1; abundance: .; j_gene: TRBJ2-7; d_gene: TRBD2; CDR3nt: TGTGCCAGCAGTGGAGGAGGAGTTCGGAGCGGGAGGGCCCCCTACGAGCAGTACTTC; CDR3aa: CASSGGGVRSGRAPYEQYF
len: 14; v_gene: TRBV9; abundance: .; j_gene: TRBJ1-1; d_gene: TRBD1; CDR3nt: TGTGCCAGCAGCCTCGACAGGGGAGCCACTGAAGCTTTCTTT; CDR3aa: CASSLDRGATEAFF
len: 15; v_gene: TRBV2; abundance: .; j_gene: TRBJ2-3; d_gene: TRBD2; CDR3nt: TGTGCCAGCAGTGAACTAGCGGGGAGCACAGATACGCAGTATTTT; CDR3aa: CASSELAGSTDTQYF
len: 15; v_gene: TRBV28; abundance: .; j_gene: TRBJ1-6; d_gene: .; CDR3nt: TGTGCCAGCAGACGACAGCTTTCCTATAATTCACCCCTCCACTTT; CDR3aa: CASRRQLSYNSPLHF
len: 14; v_gene: TRBV9; abundance: once; j_gene: TRBJ2-7; d_gene: TRBD1; CDR3nt: TGTGCCAGCAGCCCACAGGGACAGCTATACGAGCAGTACTTC; CDR3aa: CASSPQGQLYEQYF
len: 16; v_gene: TRBV18; abundance: .; j_gene: TRBJ1-3; d_gene: .; CDR3nt: TGTGCCAGCTCACCCCAGACAGCCATCTCTGGAAACACCATATATTTT; CDR3aa: CASSPQTAISGNTIYF
len: 14; v_gene: TRBV5-4; abundance: .; j_gene: TRBJ2-3; d_gene: TRBD2; CDR3nt: TGTGCCAGCAACCGGGAGGGCGGCCCAGATACGCAGTATTTT; CDR3aa: CASNREGGPDTQYF
len: 13; v_gene: TRBV18; abundance: .; j_gene: TRBJ1-2; d_gene: .; CDR3nt: TGTGCCAGCGCCCGGGACCTTACCTATGGCTACACCTTC; CDR3aa: CASARDLTYGYTF
len: 13; v_gene: TRBV4-2; abundance: .; j_gene: TRBJ2-1; d_gene: .; CDR3nt: TGTGCCAGCAGCCAAGGACGGGACAATGAGCAGTTCTTC; CDR3aa: CASSQGRDNEQFF
len: 15; v_gene: TRBV7-6; abundance: once; j_gene: TRBJ2-5; d_gene: TRBD2; CDR3nt: TGTGCCAGCAGCCAGATTACTGGGGGGGGAGAGACCCAGTACTTC; CDR3aa: CASSQITGGGETQYF
len: 13; v_gene: TRBV19; abundance: medium-sized; j_gene: TRBJ2-1; d_gene: TRBD2; CDR3nt: TGTGCCAGTAATCTAGCGGGAGAGGCTACGGCGTTCTTC; CDR3aa: CASNLAGEATAFF
len: 15; v_gene: TRBV28; abundance: .; j_gene: TRBJ2-7; d_gene: TRBD2; CDR3nt: TGTGCCAGCAGTGGACTAGCGGGGATCCTCGCCGAGCAGTACTTC; CDR3aa: CASSGLAGILAEQYF
len: 14; v_gene: TRBV27; abundance: .; j_gene: TRBJ1-1; d_gene: TRBD1; CDR3nt: TGTGCCAGCAGCTGGGACAGGCTGAACACTGAAGCTTTCTTT; CDR3aa: CASSWDRLNTEAFF
len: 16; v_gene: TRBV3-1/TRBV3-2; abundance: .; j_gene: TRBJ2-3; d_gene: TRBD1; CDR3nt: TGTGCCAGCAGCCAAGCTCGGACAGGTAGCACAGATACGCAGTATTTT; CDR3aa: CASSQARTGSTDTQYF
len: 13; v_gene: TRBV7-2; abundance: few; j_gene: TRBJ1-2; d_gene: .; CDR3nt: TGTGCCAGCAGCCCCGGACCAGGCCATGGCTACACCTTC; CDR3aa: CASSPGPGHGYTF
len: 13; v_gene: TRBV11-2; abundance: .; j_gene: TRBJ1-5; d_gene: .; CDR3nt: TGTGCCAGCAGCCCCTCCATCTTCCAGCCCCAGCATTTT; CDR3aa: CASSPSIFQPQHF
len: 13; v_gene: TRBV19; abundance: .; j_gene: TRBJ1-1; d_gene: .; CDR3nt: TGTGCCAGTAGTACACAGGGTAACACTGAAGCTTTCTTT; CDR3aa: CASSTQGNTEAFF
len: 14; v_gene: TRBV6-4; abundance: .; j_gene: TRBJ2-1; d_gene: .; CDR3nt: TGTGCCAGCAGTCCCCGCGGCTCCTACAATGAGCAGTTCTTC; CDR3aa: CASSPRGSYNEQFF
len: 15; v_gene: TRBV28; abundance: .; j_gene: TRBJ1-4; d_gene: TRBD1; CDR3nt: TGTGCCAGCAGTTTAGCCGGGACAGCTAATGAAAAACTGTTTTTT; CDR3aa: CASSLAGTANEKLFF